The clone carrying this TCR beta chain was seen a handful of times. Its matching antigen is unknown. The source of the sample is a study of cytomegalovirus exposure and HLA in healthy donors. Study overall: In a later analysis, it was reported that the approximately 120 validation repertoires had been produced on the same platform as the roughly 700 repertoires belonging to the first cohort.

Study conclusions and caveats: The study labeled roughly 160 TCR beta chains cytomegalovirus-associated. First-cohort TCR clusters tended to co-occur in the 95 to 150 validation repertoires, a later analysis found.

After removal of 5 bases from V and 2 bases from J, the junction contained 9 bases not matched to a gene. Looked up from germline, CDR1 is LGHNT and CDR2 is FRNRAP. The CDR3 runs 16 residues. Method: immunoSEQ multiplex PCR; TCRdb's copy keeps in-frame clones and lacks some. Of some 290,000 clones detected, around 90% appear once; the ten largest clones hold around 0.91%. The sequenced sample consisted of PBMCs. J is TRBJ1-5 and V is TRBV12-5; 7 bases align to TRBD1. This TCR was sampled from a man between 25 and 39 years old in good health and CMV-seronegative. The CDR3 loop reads CASGPPTGIGNQPQHF. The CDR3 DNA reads TGTGCTAGTGGTCCCCCGACAGGGATTGGCAATCAGCCCCAGCATTTT.